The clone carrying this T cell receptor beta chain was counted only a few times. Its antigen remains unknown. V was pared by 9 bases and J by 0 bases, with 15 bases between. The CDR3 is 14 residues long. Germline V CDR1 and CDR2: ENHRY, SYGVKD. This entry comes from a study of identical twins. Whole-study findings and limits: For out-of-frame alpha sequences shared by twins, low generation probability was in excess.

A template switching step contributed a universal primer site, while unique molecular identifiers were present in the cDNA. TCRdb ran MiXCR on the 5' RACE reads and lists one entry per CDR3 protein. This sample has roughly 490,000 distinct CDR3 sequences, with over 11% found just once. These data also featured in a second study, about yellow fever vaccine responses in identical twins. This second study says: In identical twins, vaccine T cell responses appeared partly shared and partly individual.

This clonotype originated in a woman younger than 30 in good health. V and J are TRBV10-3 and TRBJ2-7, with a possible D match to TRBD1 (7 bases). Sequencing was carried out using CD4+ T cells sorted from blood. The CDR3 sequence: CAIGGGTDSYEQYF. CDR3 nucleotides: TGTGCCATTGGCGGCGGGACAGACTCCTACGAGCAGTACTTC.